This T cell receptor beta chain was recorded in a study of blood T cell repertoires in COVID-19. On the study more broadly: The analysed material was cDNA or gDNA that came from T cells, B-cell-depleted T cells, or PBMCs.

Trimming removed 7 bases from V and 5 bases from J, with 14 bases in between. Germline lookup yields CDR1 SGHVS and CDR2 FQNEAQ. The CDR3 runs 13 residues. The age range of participants was 18 to 89 years, with residence in fewer than 25 US areas. Grouping used clinical history reported by participants in a survey and questionnaire. Methods used by the authors: Amplification from reference gene primers served as the basis for estimated nucleated cell counts. Generated by immunoSEQ multiplex PCR, the TCRdb table keeps only in-frame clones and is missing some. D and trimming come from the DNA, and the V and J calls and clone size come from that table. The repertoire consists of 250,000 or so clones, with approximately 90% occurring once and the leading ten covering roughly 2.3%.

This TCR came from a middle-aged woman with acute COVID-19. The chain uses TRBV7-8 and TRBJ1-1; D ambiguous. Sequencing was performed on PBMCs or T cells enriched from blood (not recorded which). The CDR3 spells CASKEGLATEAFF. CDR3 coding DNA: TGTGCCAGCAAGGAGGGATTGGCAACTGAAGCTTTCTTT.